This T cell receptor (beta chain) was profiled in a study of blood T cell repertoires in COVID-19. The CDR3 totals 16 residues. Germline assignment: CDR1 SGHDN and CDR2 FVKESK. J lost 0 bases, V lost 4 bases, and 8 bases had no gene match. Original methodology: Estimated nucleated cell counts came from reference gene primer amplification. Assay: immunoSEQ multiplex PCR; the TCRdb copy retains only in-frame clones and omits some. V, J and clone size are taken as reported in that table, and D and trimming were inferred from the DNA itself. The sample yields a few hundred thousand clones, roughly 86% seen once.

V gene TRBV14 combines with J gene TRBJ1-2, with TRBD1 matching over 7 bases. This TCR derives from a man between 25 and 39 years old who had recovered from COVID-19. Sequenced input: PBMCs or T cells enriched from blood (not recorded which). The chain's CDR3 is CASSPGQSPANYGYTF. CDR3 DNA sequence: TGTGCCAGCAGCCCGGGACAGAGTCCTGCTAACTATGGCTACACCTTC.